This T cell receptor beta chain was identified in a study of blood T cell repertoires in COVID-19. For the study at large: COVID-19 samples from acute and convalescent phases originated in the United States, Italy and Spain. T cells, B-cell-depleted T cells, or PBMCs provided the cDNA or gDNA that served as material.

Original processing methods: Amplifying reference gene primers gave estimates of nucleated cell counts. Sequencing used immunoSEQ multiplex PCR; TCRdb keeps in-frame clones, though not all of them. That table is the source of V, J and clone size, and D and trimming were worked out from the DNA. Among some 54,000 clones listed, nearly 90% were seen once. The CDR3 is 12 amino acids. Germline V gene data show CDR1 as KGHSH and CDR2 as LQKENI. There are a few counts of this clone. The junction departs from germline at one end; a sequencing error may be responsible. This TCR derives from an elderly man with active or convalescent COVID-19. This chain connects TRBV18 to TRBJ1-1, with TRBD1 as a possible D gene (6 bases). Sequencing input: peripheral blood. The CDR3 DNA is TGTGCCAGCTCTACAGGGAACCCTGAAGCTTTCTTT. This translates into CASSTGNPEAFF.